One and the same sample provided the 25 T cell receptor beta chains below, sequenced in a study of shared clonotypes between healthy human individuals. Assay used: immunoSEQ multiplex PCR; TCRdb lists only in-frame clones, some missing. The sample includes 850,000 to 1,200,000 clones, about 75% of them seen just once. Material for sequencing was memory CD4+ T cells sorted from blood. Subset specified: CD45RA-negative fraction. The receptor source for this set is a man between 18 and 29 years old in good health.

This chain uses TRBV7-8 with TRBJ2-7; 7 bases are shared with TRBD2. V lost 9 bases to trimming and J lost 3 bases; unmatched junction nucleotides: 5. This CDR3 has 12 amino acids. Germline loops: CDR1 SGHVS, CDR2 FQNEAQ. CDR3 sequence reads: CASSRDYYEQYF. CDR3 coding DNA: TGTGCCAGTTCGAGGGACTACTACGAGCAGTACTTC.

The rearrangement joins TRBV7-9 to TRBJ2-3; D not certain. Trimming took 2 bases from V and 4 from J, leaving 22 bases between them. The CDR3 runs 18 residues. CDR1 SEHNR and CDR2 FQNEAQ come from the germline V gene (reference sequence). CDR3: CASSLNLRALRDADTQYF. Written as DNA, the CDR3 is TGTGCCAGCAGCTTAAACCTAAGAGCCCTCAGAGACGCAGATACGCAGTATTTT.

CDR3 amino acids: CASSITALETQYF. The CDR3, as DNA: TGTGCCAGTAGTATAACGGCATTGGAGACCCAGTACTTC. V is TRBV19 and J is TRBJ2-5; D call uncertain. The CDR3 loop spans 13 amino acids. Germline-derived CDR1 and CDR2 are LNHDA and SQIVND (reference sequence). V was shortened by 2 bases and J by 5 bases, with 9 bases between the two germline ends.

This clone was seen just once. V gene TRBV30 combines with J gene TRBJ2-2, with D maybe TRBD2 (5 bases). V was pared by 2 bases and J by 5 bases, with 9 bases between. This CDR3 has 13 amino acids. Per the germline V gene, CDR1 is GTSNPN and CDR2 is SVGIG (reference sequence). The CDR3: CAWSPTRTGELFF. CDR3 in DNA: TGTGCCTGGAGTCCCACTAGGACCGGGGAGCTGTTTTTT.

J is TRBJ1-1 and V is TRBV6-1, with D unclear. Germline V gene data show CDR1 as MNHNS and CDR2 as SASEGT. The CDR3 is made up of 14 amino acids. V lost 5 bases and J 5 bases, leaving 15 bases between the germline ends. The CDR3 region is CASSSTQPETEAFF. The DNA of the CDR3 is TGTGCCAGCAGTTCGACGCAACCCGAAACTGAAGCTTTCTTT.

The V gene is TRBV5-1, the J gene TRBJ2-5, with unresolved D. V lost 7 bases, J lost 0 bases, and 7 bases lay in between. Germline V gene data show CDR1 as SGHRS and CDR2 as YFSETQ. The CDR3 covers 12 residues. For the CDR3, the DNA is TGCGCCAGCGGAAACGACCAAGAGACCCAGTACTTC. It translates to CASGNDQETQYF.

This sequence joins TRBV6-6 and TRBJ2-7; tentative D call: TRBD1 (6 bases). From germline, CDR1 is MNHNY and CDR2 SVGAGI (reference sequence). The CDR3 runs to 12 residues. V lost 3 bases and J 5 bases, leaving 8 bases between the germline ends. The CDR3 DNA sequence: TGTGCCAGCAGTTATCAGGGGAACGAGCAGTACTTC. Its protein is CASSYQGNEQYF.

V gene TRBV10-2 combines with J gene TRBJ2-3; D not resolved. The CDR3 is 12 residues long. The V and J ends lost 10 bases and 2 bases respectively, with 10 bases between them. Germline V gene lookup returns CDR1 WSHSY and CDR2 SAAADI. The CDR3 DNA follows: TGCGCCACAAGGGAACCCACAGATACGCAGTATTTT. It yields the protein CATREPTDTQYF.

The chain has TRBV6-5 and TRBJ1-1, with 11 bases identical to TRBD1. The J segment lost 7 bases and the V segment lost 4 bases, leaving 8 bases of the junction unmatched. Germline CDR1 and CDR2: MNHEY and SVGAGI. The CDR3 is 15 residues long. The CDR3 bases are TGTGCCAGCAGTTCAGGGACAGGGGGGTTTGGTGAAGCTTTCTTT. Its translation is CASSSGTGGFGEAFF.

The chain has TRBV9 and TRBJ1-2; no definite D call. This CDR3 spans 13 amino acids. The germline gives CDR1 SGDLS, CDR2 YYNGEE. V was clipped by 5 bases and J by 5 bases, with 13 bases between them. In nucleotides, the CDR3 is TGTGCCAGCAGTCCCACAAAAGGGTATGGCTACACCTTC. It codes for CASSPTKGYGYTF. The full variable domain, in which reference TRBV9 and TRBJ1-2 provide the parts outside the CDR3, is DSGVTQTPKHLITATGQRVTLRCSPRSGDLSVYWYQQSLDQGLQFLIQYYNGEERAKGNILERFSAQQFPDLHSELNLSSLELGDSALYFCASSPTKGYGYTFGSGTRLTVV.

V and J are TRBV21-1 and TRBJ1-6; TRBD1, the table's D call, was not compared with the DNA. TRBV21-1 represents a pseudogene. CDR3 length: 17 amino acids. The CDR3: CASGPRDRVFYNSPLHF. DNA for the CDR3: TGTGCCAGCGGACCCCGAGACAGGGTATTCTATAATTCACCCCTCCACTTT.

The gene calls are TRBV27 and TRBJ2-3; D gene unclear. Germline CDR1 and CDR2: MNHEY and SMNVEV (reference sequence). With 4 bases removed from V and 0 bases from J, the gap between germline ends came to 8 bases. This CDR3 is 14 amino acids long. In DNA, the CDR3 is TGTGCCAGCAGTTACCGTCTGAGCACAGATACGCAGTATTTT. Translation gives CASSYRLSTDTQYF.

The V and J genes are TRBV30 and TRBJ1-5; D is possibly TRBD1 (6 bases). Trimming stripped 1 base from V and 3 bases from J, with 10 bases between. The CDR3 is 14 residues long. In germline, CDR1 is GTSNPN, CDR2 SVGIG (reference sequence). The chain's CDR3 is CAWSAGQINQPQHF. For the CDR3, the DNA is TGTGCCTGGAGTGCAGGACAGATCAATCAGCCCCAGCATTTT.

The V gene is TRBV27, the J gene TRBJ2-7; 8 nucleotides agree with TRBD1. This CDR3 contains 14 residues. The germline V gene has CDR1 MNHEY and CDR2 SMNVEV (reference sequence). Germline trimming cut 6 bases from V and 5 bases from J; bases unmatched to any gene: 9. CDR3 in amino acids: CASSVTGDPNEQYF. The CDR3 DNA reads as TGTGCCAGCAGCGTGACAGGGGACCCCAACGAGCAGTACTTC.

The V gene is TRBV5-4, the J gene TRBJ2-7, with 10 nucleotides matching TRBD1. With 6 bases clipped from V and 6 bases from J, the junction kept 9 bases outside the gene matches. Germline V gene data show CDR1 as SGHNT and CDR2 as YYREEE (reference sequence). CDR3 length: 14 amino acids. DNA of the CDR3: TGTGCCAGCACCCCGGACAGGGGGTTTGGCGAGCAGTACTTC. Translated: CASTPDRGFGEQYF.

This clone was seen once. In nucleotides, the CDR3 is TGCAGTGCTTGGAATTATGGCTACACCTTC. Its protein product is CSAWNYGYTF. V gene TRBV20-1 combines with J gene TRBJ1-2; no clear D. The CDR3 is made up of 10 amino acids. In germline, CDR1 is DFQATT, CDR2 SNEGSKA (reference sequence). The V gene lost 5 bases and the J gene lost 5 bases, with 6 bases spanning the gap.

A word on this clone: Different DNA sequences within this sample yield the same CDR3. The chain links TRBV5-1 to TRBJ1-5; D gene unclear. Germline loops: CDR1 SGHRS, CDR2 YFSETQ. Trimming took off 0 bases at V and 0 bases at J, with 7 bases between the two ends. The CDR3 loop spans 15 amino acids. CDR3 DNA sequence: TGCGCCAGCAGCTTGGCTGGAGTTAGCAATCAGCCCCAGCATTTT. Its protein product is CASSLAGVSNQPQHF. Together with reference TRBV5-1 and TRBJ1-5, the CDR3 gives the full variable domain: KAGVTQTPRYLIKTRGQQVTLSCSPISGHRSVSWYQQTPGQGLQFLFEYFSETQRNKGNFPGRFSGRQFSNSRSEMNVSTLELGDSALYLCASSLAGVSNQPQHFGDGTRLSIL.

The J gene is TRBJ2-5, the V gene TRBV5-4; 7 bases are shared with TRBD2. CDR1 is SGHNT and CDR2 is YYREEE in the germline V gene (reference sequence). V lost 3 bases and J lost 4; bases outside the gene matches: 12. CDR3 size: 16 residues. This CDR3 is CASSSSGTPKGETQYF. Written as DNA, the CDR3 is TGTGCCAGCAGCTCGAGCGGGACTCCCAAAGGAGAGACCCAGTACTTC.

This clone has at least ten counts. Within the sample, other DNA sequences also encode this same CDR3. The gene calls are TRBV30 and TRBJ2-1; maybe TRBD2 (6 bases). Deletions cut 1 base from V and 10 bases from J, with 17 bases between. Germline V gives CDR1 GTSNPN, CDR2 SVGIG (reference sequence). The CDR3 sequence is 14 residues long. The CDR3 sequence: CAWSGGLLPAEQFF. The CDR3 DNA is TGTGCCTGGAGTGGGGGACTGCTGCCGGCCGAGCAGTTCTTC.

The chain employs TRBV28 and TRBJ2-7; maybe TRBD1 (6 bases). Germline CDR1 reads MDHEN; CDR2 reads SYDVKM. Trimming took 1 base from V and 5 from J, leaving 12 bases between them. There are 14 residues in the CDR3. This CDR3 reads CASSLSPGVNEQYF. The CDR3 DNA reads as TGTGCCAGCAGTTTATCTCCAGGGGTCAACGAGCAGTACTTC.

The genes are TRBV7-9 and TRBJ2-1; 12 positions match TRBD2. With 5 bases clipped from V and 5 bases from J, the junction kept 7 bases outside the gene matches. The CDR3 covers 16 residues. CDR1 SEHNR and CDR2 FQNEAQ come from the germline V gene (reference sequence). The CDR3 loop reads CASSLRTSGTHNEQFF. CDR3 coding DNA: TGTGCCAGCAGCCTAAGGACTAGCGGGACCCACAATGAGCAGTTCTTC.

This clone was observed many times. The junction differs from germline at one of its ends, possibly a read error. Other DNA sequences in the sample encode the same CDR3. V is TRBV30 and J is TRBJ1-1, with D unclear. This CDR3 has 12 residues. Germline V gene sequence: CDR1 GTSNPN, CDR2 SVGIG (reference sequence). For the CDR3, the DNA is TGTGCTTGGAAGATCATGAACACTGAAGCTTTCTTT. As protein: CAWKIMNTEAFF. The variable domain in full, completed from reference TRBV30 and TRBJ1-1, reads SQTIHQWPATLVQPVGSPLSLECTVEGTSNPNLYWYRQAAGRGLQLLFYSVGIGQISSEVPQNLSASRPQDRQFILSSKKLLLSDSGFYLCAWKIMNTEAFFGQGTRLTVV.

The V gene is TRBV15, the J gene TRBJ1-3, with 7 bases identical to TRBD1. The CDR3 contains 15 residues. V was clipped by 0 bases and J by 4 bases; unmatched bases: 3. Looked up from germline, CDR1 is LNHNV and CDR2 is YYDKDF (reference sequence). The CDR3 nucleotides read TGTGCCACCAGCAGAGAGGCAGGGGGAGGAAACACCATATATTTT. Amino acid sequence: CATSREAGGGNTIYF.

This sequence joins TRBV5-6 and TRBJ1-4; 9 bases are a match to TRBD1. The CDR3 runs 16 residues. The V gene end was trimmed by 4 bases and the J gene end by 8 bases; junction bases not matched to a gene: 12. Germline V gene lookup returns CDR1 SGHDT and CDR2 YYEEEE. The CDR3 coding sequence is TGTGCCAGCAGCCTCCGAACAGGGGGCGCAGGGGAAAAACTGTTTTTT. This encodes CASSLRTGGAGEKLFF.

CDR3 sequence (DNA): TGTGCCAGCAGCCGTCGGGACCAGGGAACGTCACCCCTCCACTTT. Translating gives CASSRRDQGTSPLHF. V and J are TRBV7-2 and TRBJ1-6; possibly TRBD1 for D (5 bases). The CDR3 contains 15 residues. Deletions cut 5 bases from V and 10 bases from J, with 18 bases between. Looked up from germline, CDR1 is SGHTA and CDR2 is FQGNSA.